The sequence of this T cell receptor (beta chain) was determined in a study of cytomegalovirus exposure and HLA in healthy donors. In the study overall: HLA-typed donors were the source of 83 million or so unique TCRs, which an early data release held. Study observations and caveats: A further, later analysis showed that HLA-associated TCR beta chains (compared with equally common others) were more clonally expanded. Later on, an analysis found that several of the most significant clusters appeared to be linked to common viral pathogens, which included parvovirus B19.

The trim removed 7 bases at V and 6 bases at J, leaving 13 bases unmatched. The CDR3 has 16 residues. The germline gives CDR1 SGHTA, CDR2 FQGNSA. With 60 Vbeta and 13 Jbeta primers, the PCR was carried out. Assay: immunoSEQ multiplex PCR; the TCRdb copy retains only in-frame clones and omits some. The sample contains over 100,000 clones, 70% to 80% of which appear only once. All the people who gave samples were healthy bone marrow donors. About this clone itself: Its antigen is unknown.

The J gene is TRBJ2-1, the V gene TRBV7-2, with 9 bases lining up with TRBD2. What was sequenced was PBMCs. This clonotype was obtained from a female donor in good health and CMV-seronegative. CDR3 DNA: TGTGCCAGCACCCGAGCCGGGGCTAGCGGGGTCAATGAGCAGTTCTTC. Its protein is CASTRAGASGVNEQFF.